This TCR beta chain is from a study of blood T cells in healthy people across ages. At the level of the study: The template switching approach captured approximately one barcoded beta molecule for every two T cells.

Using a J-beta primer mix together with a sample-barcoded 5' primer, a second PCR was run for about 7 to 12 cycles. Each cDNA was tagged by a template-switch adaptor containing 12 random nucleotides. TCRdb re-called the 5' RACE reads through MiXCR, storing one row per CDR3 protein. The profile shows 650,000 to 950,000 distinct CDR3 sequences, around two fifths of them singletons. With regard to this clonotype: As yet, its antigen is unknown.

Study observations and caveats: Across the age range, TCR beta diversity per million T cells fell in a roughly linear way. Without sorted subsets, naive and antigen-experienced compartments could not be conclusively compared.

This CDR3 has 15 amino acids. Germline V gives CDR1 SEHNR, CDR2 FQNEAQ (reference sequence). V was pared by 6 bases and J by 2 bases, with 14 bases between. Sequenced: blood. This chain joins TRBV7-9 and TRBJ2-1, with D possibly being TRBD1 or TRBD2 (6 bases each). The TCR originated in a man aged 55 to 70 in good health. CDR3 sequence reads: CASSPIRGPYNEQFF. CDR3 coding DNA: TGTGCCAGCAGTCCAATCCGGGGGCCCTACAATGAGCAGTTCTTC.